This T cell receptor (beta chain) was recorded in a study of blood T cell repertoires in COVID-19. Only a few counts were recorded for this clone. This CDR3 is built from 16 residues. CDR1 SEHNR and CDR2 FQNEAQ come from the germline V gene (reference sequence). V lost 1 base to trimming and J lost 0 bases, with 12 bases between them. Sequenced by immunoSEQ multiplex PCR; TCRdb stores in-frame clones only, minus some. The table lists approximately 200,000 clones, approximately 88% of them singletons, with about 3.5% in the top ten. Material: PBMCs or T cells enriched from blood (not recorded which). The sequence came from a woman aged 25 to 45 who had recovered from COVID-19. The genes are TRBV7-9 and TRBJ1-1; no clear D. CDR3: CASSLESSRMNTEAFF. In DNA, the CDR3 is TGTGCCAGCAGCTTAGAGTCGTCCAGGATGAACACTGAAGCTTTCTTT.